Below, 24 T cell receptor beta chains from the same sample are listed, as sequenced in a study of molecular identifiers for immune sequencing clone quantification. Using its own MiXCR run on the PCR reads, TCRdb lists one record per CDR3 protein. The repertoire holds about 640,000 distinct CDR3 sequences, with approximately 20% as singletons. Specimen: naive CD8+ T cells from blood, with Jurkat cell RNA spiked in. Subset here: FACS-sorted CD8+CD4-CCR7+CD45RA+ naive T cells. Source of these receptors: a human donor in good health. Some libraries in this study had Jurkat cell RNA spiked in.

This clonotype occurred a few times. The rearrangement links TRBV5-6 to TRBJ2-7, with 9 positions matching TRBD1. This CDR3 region has 14 residues. V shed 2 bases and J 7 bases; nucleotides not matched to a gene: 7. CDR1 is SGHDT and CDR2 is YYEEEE in the germline V gene. The CDR3 sequence: CASSFGTGPREQYF. The CDR3 DNA reads as TGTGCCAGCAGCTTCGGGACAGGGCCCCGGGAGCAGTACTTC.

V gene TRBV25-1 combines with J gene TRBJ1-2; no firm D call. This CDR3 spans 11 amino acids. The germline V gene encodes CDR1 MGHDK and CDR2 SYGVNS. Trimming left V 4 bases short and J 3 bases short, with 3 bases between. The CDR3 loop reads CASSVDYGYTF. In DNA form, the CDR3 reads TGTGCCAGCAGTGTGGACTATGGCTACACCTTC.

Many counts were recorded for this clonotype. The rearrangement joins TRBV19 to TRBJ2-1; D unresolved. The ends were cut back, 5 bases at V and 5 bases at J, with 16 bases in the middle. The length of the CDR3 is 15 residues. Germline assignment: CDR1 LNHDA and CDR2 SQIVND (reference sequence). The CDR3 DNA reads TGTGCCAGTAGTCCCGATTTTGCGGTCGACAATGAGCAGTTCTTC. It codes for CASSPDFAVDNEQFF.

This clonotype was seen many times. The gene calls are TRBV28 and TRBJ1-2; D is unclear. Germline V gene lookup returns CDR1 MDHEN and CDR2 SYDVKM. The CDR3 has 13 amino acids. V shed 5 bases and J shed 0 bases, with 7 bases lying between them. CDR3: CASSLTPNYGYTF. In DNA, the CDR3 is TGTGCCAGCAGTCTAACACCTAACTATGGCTACACCTTC.

Regarding this clonotype: This sequence may be a read error, since a much larger clone differs from it by one base. The V and J genes are TRBV10-3 and TRBJ2-3, with 10 bases aligning to TRBD1. CDR3 size: 14 residues. In germline, CDR1 is ENHRY, CDR2 SYGVKD. The CDR3 loop is CTIRQGAFTDTQYF. For the CDR3, the DNA is TGTACCATCCGACAGGGGGCTTTCACAGATACGCAGTATTTT.

In this sample, this clonotype turned up many times. The rearrangement uses TRBV29-1 and TRBJ1-5; TRBD1 might be the D (5 bases). This CDR3 is 13 amino acids long. CDR1 is SQVTM and CDR2 is ANQGSEA in the germline V gene. Trimming removed 7 bases at V and 0 bases at J, with 10 bases between. The CDR3 region is CSGGRYSNQPQHF. Here the CDR3 DNA reads TGCAGCGGGGGACGGTATAGCAATCAGCCCCAGCATTTT.

The chain employs TRBV5-6 and TRBJ2-3; D is ambiguous. Trimming took 0 bases from V and 2 from J, leaving 10 bases between them. CDR3 length: 15 residues. Germline V gives CDR1 SGHDT, CDR2 YYEEEE. Here the CDR3 reads CASSLVRFTTDTQYF. In nucleotides, the CDR3 is TGTGCCAGCAGCTTGGTCCGGTTTACCACAGATACGCAGTATTTT.

This clonotype was recorded many times. CDR3 amino acids: CASSLALDYNEQFF. In DNA, the CDR3 is TGTGCCAGCAGCTTGGCACTCGACTACAATGAGCAGTTCTTC. J is TRBJ2-1 and V is TRBV7-9; no definite D call. The V gene lost 3 bases and the J gene lost 3 bases, with 9 bases spanning the gap. CDR1 is SEHNR and CDR2 is FQNEAQ in the germline V gene (reference sequence). The CDR3 runs 14 residues.

Turning to this clonotype: A read error may be the cause here, since a much bigger clone is one base away. The chain employs TRBV28 and TRBJ2-7; TRBD2 matches at 11 bases. The CDR3 consists of 14 residues. Germline V CDR1 and CDR2: MDHEN, SYDVKM. This chain's CDR3 is CASGLMGLADEQYF. CDR3 sequence (DNA): TGTGCCAGCGGTTTAATGGGACTAGCGGACGAGCAGTACTTC.

This clonotype appeared many times. The rearrangement uses TRBV29-1 and TRBJ2-7; 8 bases match TRBD1. The CDR3 spans 12 residues. Germline V gives CDR1 SQVTM, CDR2 ANQGSEA. V shed 7 bases, J shed 4 bases, and the junction held 6 bases outside the gene matches. The CDR3 coding sequence is TGCAGCGCCTTACAGGGGGGATACGAGCAGTACTTC. Amino acid sequence: CSALQGGYEQYF.

This clonotype has at least ten counts. The chain has TRBV29-1 and TRBJ2-5; D is undetermined. Deletions cut 1 base from V and 5 bases from J, with 5 bases between. The CDR3 is made up of 11 amino acids. Germline V gene lookup returns CDR1 SQVTM and CDR2 ANQGSEA. The CDR3 coding sequence is TGCAGCGTTGAAGTGGCGGAGACCCAGTACTTC. Its translation is CSVEVAETQYF.

This clonotype occurred many times. This chain joins TRBV20-1 and TRBJ2-7, with D uncertain. V lost 5 bases and J 3 bases, leaving 17 bases between the germline ends. There are 14 residues in the CDR3. CDR1 is DFQATT and CDR2 is SNEGSKA in the germline V gene (reference sequence). The CDR3 reads CSADRRLPNYEQYF. Written as DNA, the CDR3 is TGCAGTGCTGATCGGCGTCTTCCGAACTACGAGCAGTACTTC.

Worth noting for this clonotype: The final CDR3 position lacks the conserved phenylalanine or tryptophan, pointing to a likely read error. This sequence joins TRBV6-5 and TRBJ2-7; unclear D gene. The germline V gene has CDR1 MNHEY and CDR2 SVGAGI. V was cut by 6 bases and J by 6 bases, with 21 bases left in between. The CDR3 loop spans 15 amino acids. CDR3: CASSWAGPRASEQYL. In DNA, the CDR3 is TGTGCCAGCAGCTGGGCTGGGCCCCGGGCATCCGAGCAGTACCTC.

In regard to this clonotype: This may stem from a read error, because a much larger clone lies one nucleotide away. J is TRBJ2-3 and V is TRBV12-3 or TRBV12-4, with 8 nucleotides matching TRBD2. After removal of 7 bases from V and 4 bases from J, the junction contained 10 bases not matched to a gene. CDR3 length: 15 residues. For the CDR3, the DNA is TGTGCCAGCAATGGCGTCGGACTAGCCCCAGATACGCAGTATTTT. This codes for CASNGVGLAPDTQYF.

Only a few counts were recorded for this clonotype. This sequence joins TRBV5-1 and TRBJ2-7; D is perhaps TRBD1 (6 bases). CDR3 size: 16 residues. V gave up 7 bases and J gave up 0 bases, with 20 bases separating them. CDR1 is SGHRS, CDR2 YFSETQ, per germline. Here the CDR3 DNA reads TGCGCCAGCGGCCCCCAATTTCGGGACAACTCCTACGAGCAGTACTTC. Amino acids: CASGPQFRDNSYEQYF.

This clonotype was seen ten or more times. The chain joins TRBV5-1 to TRBJ2-5; D is undetermined. The CDR3 sequence is 12 residues long. In germline, CDR1 is SGHRS, CDR2 YFSETQ. The germline V and J ends were trimmed by 0 bases and 5 bases, with 5 bases remaining between them. The CDR3: CASSLAGETQYF. The CDR3 DNA reads TGCGCCAGCAGCTTGGCCGGGGAGACCCAGTACTTC.

This clonotype was seen more than once but under ten times. The chain uses TRBV5-6 and TRBJ2-3; TRBD2 matches at 10 bases. From germline, CDR1 is SGHDT and CDR2 YYEEEE. The CDR3 length is 14 residues. With V trimmed by 4 bases and J by 5 bases, 4 bases remained unmatched. The CDR3 DNA reads TGTGCCAGCAGCGGAGCGGGGGGGCTAGATACGCAGTATTTT. Amino acid sequence: CASSGAGGLDTQYF.

For this clonotype: This clone may be a read error of a much larger clone one base away. The chain is built from TRBV7-2 and TRBJ1-6; D uncertain. The germline CDR1 and CDR2 sequences are SGHTA and FQGNSA. The CDR3 length is 15 residues. The CDR3 reads CASSSGEYYNPPLHF. In nucleotides, the CDR3 is TGTGCCAGCAGCTCCGGCGAGTATTATAATCCACCCCTCCACTTT.

The table lists this clonotype with a few counts. This chain joins TRBV18 and TRBJ1-5, with D possibly TRBD1 on 5 matching bases. This CDR3 has 15 residues. Per germline, CDR1 KGHSH and CDR2 LQKENI. The V end lost 3 bases, the J end lost 3 bases, and 12 bases lay between the germline ends. CDR3 coding DNA: TGTGCCAGCTCACCCCCGGGGGGGAACAATCAGCCCCAGCATTTT. Its translation: CASSPPGGNNQPQHF.

This clonotype appeared once. This clone may be a read error of a much larger clone one base away. The rearrangement uses TRBV7-9 and TRBJ1-5; a possible D gene is TRBD1 (5 bases). The CDR3 runs to 15 residues. The V end lost 5 bases, the J end lost 3 bases, and 14 bases lay between the germline ends. Germline V gene lookup returns CDR1 SEHNR and CDR2 FQNEAQ (reference sequence). The CDR3 reads CASSAAGLFNQPQHF. CDR3 nucleotide sequence: TGTGCCAGCAGCGCAGCGGGACTCTTCAATCAGCCCCAGCATTTT.

The genes are TRBV12-2 and TRBJ2-5; TRBD1, the table's D call, was not compared with the DNA. TRBV12-2 is a known pseudogene. CDR3 length: 15 amino acids. For the CDR3, the DNA is TGTGCAAGTCGCTCGGGGACAGGGGAGGGAGAGACCCAGTACTTC. Amino acids: CASRSGTGEGETQYF.

This clonotype was counted ten times or more. This chain uses TRBV6-6 with TRBJ2-2; D ambiguous. Trimming left V 2 bases short and J 4 bases short, with 17 bases between. Germline V gives CDR1 MNHNY, CDR2 SVGAGI (reference sequence). The CDR3 is 17 residues long. CDR3 region: CASSYAFGPDITGELFF. CDR3 in DNA: TGTGCCAGCAGTTACGCTTTTGGACCAGACATCACCGGGGAGCTGTTTTTT.

The chain uses TRBV5-4 and TRBJ1-2, with D possibly being TRBD1 (6 bases). The germline CDR1 and CDR2 sequences are SGHNT and YYREEE (reference sequence). The V end was cut by 2 bases, the J end by 0 bases, with 11 bases between. The CDR3 runs 15 residues. The CDR3 protein is CASSFRAGANYGYTF. The CDR3 nucleotides are TGTGCCAGCAGCTTCCGTGCAGGGGCTAACTATGGCTACACCTTC.

This chain links TRBV2 with TRBJ2-1; D assignment may be TRBD1 or TRBD2 (6 bases each). From germline, CDR1 is SNHLY and CDR2 FYNNEI. CDR3 length equals 13 residues. V was shortened by 8 bases and J by 8 bases, with 16 bases between the two germline ends. CDR3 in DNA: TGTGCCAGCTCTGGGGGGCCTGTAGATGAGCAGTTCTTC. Its protein product is CASSGGPVDEQFF.